The text below deals with one T cell receptor beta chain. Losses at the gene ends were 5 bases for V and 7 bases for J; bases not matched to a gene: 12. Germline CDR1 reads SGHTA; CDR2 reads FQGNSA. The CDR3 totals 16 residues. The sample comes from a study of blood T cell repertoires in COVID-19. Study-level background: Both acute and convalescent COVID-19 samples were obtained from the United States, Italy and Spain.

Under the authors' procedure: It was from reference gene primer amplification that nucleated cell counts were estimated. The protocol was immunoSEQ multiplex PCR, while the TCRdb copy is restricted to in-frame clones and leaves out a portion. V and J calls plus clone size are reproduced from that table; the DNA served to infer D and trimming. The table records 250,000 or so clones, around 88% of them present only once. Cohorts were assigned according to the clinical history that participants reported. The V gene is TRBV7-2, the J gene TRBJ2-1; 9 bases fit TRBD2. This receptor was obtained from a woman in her 40s with acute COVID-19. Sequencing was carried out using PBMCs or T cells enriched from blood (not recorded which). In DNA, the CDR3 is TGTGCCAGCAGCCCCACGGCGGGAGGGTCGAATAATGAGCAGTTCTTC. This sequence encodes CASSPTAGGSNNEQFF.